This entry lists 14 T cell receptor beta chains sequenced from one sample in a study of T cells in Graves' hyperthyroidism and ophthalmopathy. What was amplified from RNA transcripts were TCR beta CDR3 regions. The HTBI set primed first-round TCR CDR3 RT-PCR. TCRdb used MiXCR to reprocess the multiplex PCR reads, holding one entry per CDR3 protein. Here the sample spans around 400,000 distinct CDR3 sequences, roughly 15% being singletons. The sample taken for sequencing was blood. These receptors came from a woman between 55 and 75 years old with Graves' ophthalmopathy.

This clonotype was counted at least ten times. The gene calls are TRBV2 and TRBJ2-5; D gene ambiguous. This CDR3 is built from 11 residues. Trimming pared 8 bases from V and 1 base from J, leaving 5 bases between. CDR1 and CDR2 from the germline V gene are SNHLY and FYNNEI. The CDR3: CASQRQETQYF. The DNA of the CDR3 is TGTGCCAGCCAGCGCCAAGAGACCCAGTACTTC.

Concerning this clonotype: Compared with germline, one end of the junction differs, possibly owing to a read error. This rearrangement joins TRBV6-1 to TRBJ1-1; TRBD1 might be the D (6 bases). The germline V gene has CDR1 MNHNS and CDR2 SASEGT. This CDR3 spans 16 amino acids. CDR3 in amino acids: CVSSSPLGGPTTEAFF. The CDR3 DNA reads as TGTGTCAGCAGTTCCCCCCTTGGGGGCCCGACCACTGAAGCTTTCTTT.

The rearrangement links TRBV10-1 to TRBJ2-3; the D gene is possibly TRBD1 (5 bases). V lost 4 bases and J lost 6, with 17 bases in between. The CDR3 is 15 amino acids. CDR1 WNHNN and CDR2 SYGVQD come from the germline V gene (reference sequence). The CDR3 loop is CASSGQKGGVDTQYF. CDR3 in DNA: TGCGCCAGCAGTGGACAGAAGGGTGGGGTGGATACGCAGTATTTT.

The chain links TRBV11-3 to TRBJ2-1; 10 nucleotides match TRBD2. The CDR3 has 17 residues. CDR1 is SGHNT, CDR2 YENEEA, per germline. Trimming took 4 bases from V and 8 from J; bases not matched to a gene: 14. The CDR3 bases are TGTGCCAGCAGCTACCGGACTAGCGGCCCGAACAGGGATGAGCAGTTCTTC. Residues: CASSYRTSGPNRDEQFF.

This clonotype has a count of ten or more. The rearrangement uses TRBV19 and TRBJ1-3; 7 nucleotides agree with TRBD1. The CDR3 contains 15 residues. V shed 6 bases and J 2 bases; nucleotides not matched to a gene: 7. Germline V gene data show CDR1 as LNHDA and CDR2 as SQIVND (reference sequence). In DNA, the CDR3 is TGTGCCAGTAGCCGGACAGGAGATACTGGAAACACCATATATTTT. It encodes CASSRTGDTGNTIYF.

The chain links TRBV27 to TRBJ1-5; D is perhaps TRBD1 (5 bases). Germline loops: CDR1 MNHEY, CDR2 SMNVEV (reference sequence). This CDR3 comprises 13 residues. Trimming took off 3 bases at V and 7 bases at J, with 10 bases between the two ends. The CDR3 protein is CASSLQGWQPQHF. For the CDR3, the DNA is TGTGCCAGCAGTTTGCAGGGTTGGCAGCCCCAGCATTTT.

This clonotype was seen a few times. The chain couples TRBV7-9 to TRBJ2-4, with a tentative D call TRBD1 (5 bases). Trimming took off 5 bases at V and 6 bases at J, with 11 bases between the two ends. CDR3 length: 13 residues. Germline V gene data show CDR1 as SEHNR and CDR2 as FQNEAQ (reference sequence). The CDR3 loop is CASSPPTVNIQYF. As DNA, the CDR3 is TGTGCCAGCAGCCCCCCGACAGTAAACATTCAGTACTTC.

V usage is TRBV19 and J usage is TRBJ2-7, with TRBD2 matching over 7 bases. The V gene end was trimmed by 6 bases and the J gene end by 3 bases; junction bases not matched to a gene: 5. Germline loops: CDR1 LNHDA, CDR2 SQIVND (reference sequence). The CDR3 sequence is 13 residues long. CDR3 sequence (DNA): TGTGCCAGTAGGAACGCGGGGGACTACGAGCAGTACTTC. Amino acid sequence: CASRNAGDYEQYF.

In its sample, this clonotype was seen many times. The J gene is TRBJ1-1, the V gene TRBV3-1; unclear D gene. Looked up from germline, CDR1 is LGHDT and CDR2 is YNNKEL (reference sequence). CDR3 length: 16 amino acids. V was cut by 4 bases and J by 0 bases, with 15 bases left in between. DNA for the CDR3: TGTGCCAGCAGCCCGCAAAATGAGTTTATGAACACTGAAGCTTTCTTT. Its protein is CASSPQNEFMNTEAFF.

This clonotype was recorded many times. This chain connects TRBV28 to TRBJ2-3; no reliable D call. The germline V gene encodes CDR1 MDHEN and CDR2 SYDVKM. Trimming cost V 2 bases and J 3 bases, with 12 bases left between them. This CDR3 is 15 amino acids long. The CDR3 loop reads CASSLAQRVTDTQYF. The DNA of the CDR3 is TGTGCCAGCAGTTTAGCCCAGCGAGTTACAGATACGCAGTATTTT.

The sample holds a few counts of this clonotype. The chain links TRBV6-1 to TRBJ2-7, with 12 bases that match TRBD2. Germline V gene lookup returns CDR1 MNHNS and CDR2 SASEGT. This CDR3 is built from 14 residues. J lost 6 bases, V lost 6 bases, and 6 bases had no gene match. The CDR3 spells CASRPLAGGGEQYF. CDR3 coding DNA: TGTGCCAGCAGGCCTCTAGCGGGAGGGGGCGAGCAGTACTTC.

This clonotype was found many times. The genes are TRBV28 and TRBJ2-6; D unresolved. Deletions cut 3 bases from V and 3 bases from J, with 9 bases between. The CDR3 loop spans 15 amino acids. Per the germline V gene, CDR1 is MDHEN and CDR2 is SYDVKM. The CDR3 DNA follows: TGTGCCAGCAGTTTGGTAGGGAATGGGGCCAACGTCCTGACTTTC. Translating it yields CASSLVGNGANVLTF.

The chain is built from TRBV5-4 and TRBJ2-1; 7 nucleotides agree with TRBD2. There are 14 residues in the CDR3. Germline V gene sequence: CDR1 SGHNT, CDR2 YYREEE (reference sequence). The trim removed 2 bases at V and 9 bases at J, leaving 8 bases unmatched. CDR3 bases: TGTGCCAGCAGCTTCTGGGGGGGTCGGGGTGAGCAGTTCTTC. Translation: CASSFWGGRGEQFF.

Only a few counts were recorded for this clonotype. The CDR3 coding sequence is TGTGCCAGCAGCTTAGGAGGGAATGAAAAACTGTTTTTT. Its protein product is CASSLGGNEKLFF. The rearrangement uses TRBV7-8 and TRBJ1-4; D gene ambiguous. Trimming pared 1 base from V and 5 bases from J, leaving 5 bases between. Per germline, CDR1 SGHVS and CDR2 FQNEAQ. The CDR3 contains 13 residues.